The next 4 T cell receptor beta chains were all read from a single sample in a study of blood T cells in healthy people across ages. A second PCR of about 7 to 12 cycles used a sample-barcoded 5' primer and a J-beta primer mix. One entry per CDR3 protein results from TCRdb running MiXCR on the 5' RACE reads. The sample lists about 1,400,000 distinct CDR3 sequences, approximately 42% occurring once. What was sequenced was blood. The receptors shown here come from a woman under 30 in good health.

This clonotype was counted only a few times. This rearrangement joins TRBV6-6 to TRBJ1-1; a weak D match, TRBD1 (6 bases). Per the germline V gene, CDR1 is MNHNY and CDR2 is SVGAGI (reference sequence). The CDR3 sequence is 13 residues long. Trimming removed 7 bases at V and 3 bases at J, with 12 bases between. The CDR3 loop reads CASIRGSDTEAFF. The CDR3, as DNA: TGTGCCAGCATTAGGGGGTCGGACACTGAAGCTTTCTTT.

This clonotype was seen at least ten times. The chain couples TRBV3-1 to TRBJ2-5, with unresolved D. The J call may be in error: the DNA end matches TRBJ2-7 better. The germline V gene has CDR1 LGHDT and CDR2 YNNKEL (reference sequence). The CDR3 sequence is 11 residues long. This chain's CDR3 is CASSHRDEQYF. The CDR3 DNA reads TGTGCCAGCAGCCACCGAGACGAGCAGTACTTC.

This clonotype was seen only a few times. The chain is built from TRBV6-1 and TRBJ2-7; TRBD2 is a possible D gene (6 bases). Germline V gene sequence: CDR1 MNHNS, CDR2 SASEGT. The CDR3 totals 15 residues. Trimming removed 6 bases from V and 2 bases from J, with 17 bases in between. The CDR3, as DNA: TGTGCCAGCAGCGGGACTCCTAACCCAGCCTACGAGCAGTACTTC. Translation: CASSGTPNPAYEQYF.

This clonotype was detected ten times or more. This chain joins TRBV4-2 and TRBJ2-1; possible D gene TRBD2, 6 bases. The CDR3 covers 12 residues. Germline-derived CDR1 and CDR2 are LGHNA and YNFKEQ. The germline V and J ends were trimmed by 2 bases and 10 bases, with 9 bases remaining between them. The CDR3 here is CASSQTGDEQFF. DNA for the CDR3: TGTGCCAGCAGCCAAACGGGAGACGAGCAGTTCTTC.